This T cell receptor beta chain was obtained from a study of blood T cells in healthy people across ages. Points from the study as a whole: Unknown CMV status may confound age-related changes in expanded clones. TCR beta diversity, measured per million T cells, fell in a roughly linear way with age.

PCR was performed a second time for roughly 6 to 12 cycles using a sample-barcoded 5' primer and a J-beta primer mix. Each TCR beta cDNA got a 12-nucleotide random molecular identifier. Sequencing of every sample gave 2.5 million or more CDR3-containing paired-end reads. TCRdb ran MiXCR on the 5' RACE reads and lists one entry per CDR3 protein. Of roughly 1,500,000 distinct CDR3 sequences in the sample, around 39% were seen once. With regard to this clonotype: Antigen specificity is unknown.

This sequence originates from a woman under 30 in good health. Sequencing input: blood.

The CDR3 nucleotides read TGTGCCAGCAGTTACTCAAGAGGGGGCGATGAGCAGTTCTTC. It is translated as CASSYSRGGDEQFF. The chain couples TRBV6-5 to TRBJ2-1; TRBD1 agrees at 7 bases. From germline, CDR1 is MNHEY and CDR2 SVGAGI. The CDR3 spans 14 residues. J was trimmed by 8 bases and V by 0 bases; bases with no gene match: 4.